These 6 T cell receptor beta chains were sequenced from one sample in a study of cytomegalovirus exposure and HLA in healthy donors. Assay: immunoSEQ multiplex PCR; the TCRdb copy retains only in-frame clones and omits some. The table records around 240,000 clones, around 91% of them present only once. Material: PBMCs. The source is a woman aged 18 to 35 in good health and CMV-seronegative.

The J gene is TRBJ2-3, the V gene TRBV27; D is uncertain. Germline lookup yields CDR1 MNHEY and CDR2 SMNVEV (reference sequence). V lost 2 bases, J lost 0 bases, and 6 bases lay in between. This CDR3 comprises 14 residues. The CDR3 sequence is CASSLSRSTDTQYF. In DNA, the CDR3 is TGTGCCAGCAGTTTAAGCAGGAGCACAGATACGCAGTATTTT.

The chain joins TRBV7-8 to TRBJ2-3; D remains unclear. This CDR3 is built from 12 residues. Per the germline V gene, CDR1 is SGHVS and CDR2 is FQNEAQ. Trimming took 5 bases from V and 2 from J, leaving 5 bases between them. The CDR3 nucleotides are TGTGCCAGCAGCGCGTACACAGATACGCAGTATTTT. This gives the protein CASSAYTDTQYF.

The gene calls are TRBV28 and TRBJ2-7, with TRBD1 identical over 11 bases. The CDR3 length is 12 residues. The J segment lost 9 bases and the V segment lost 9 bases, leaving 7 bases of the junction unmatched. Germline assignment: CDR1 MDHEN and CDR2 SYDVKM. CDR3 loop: CASQRDRGLQYV. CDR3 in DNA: TGTGCCAGTCAACGGGACAGGGGGTTGCAGTACGTC.

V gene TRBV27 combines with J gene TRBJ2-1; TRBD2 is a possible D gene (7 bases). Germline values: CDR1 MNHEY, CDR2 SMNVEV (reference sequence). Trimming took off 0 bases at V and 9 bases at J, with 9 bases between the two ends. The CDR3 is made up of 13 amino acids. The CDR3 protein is CASSLSAGAEQFF. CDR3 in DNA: TGTGCCAGCAGTTTATCGGCGGGGGCTGAGCAGTTCTTC.

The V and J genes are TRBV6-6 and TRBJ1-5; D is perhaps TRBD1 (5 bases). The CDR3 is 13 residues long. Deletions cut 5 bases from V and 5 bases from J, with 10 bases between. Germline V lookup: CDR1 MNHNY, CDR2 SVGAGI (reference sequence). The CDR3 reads CASSIGVDQPQHF. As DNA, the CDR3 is TGTGCCAGCAGTATAGGGGTAGATCAGCCCCAGCATTTT.

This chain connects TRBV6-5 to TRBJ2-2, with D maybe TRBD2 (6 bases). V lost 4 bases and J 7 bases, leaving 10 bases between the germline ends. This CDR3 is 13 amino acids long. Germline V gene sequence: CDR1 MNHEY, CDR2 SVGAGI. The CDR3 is CASSSSVNGELFF. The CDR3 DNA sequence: TGTGCCAGCAGTTCTAGCGTTAACGGGGAGCTGTTTTTT.